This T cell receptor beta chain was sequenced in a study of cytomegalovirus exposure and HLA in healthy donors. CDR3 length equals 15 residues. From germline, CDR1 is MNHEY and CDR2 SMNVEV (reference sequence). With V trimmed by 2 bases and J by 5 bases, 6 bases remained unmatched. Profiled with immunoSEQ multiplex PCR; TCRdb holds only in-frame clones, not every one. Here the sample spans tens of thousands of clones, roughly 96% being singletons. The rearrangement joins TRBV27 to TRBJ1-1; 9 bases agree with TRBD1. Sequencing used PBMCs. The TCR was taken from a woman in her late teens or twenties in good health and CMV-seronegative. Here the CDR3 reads CASSLGATGGTEAFF. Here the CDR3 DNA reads TGTGCCAGCAGTTTAGGAGCGACAGGGGGGACTGAAGCTTTCTTT.